This TCR beta chain was observed in a study of CD8 T cells in ankylosing spondylitis. TCRdb ran MiXCR on the 5' RACE reads and lists one entry per CDR3 protein. The table includes around 250,000 distinct CDR3 sequences, about 10% detected once. Germline CDR1 SGHRS, CDR2 YFSETQ. This CDR3 has 15 amino acids. V lost 4 bases to trimming and J lost 3 bases; unmatched junction nucleotides: 8. This clonotype has ten or more counts. This sequence originates from a male donor with ankylosing spondylitis or in good health (not recorded which). Sequenced sample: blood, either unsorted or a sorted T cell fraction (not recorded which). The chain links TRBV5-1 to TRBJ2-3; TRBD2 matches at 7 bases. The CDR3: CASSARLAVTDTQYF. In DNA, the CDR3 is TGCGCCAGCAGCGCGAGACTAGCTGTAACAGATACGCAGTATTTT.